This T cell receptor beta chain was observed in a study of blood T cells in healthy people across ages (dated by TCRdb to 2013 to 2016). Broadly, across the study: In model experiments, template switching captured roughly one uniquely barcoded TCR beta cDNA molecule for every two T cells. The study analyzed two additional independent replicas of 1 million unique cDNA reads from the same blood draw for two donors, one aged 18 to 29 and one aged 80 or older. Age-related changes in TCR beta repertoire diversity were measured in the study by deep sequencing normalized with unique cDNA molecular identifiers. To avoid experimental bias, donors of different ages were spread randomly across the sequencing lanes. Donors were grouped into four age groups: young (average 16 years), middle-aged (roughly 38), aged (about 60) and long-lived (about 89). Beyond this particular receptor, the publication reports: Estimates of total diversity based on one million sequenced T cells were regarded as lower bounds and as underestimates. The CMV infection status of donors was not known, potentially confounding age-related changes in expanded clonotypes. Observed TCR beta diversity per million T cells fell roughly linearly with age, and a significant reduction was already apparent by age around 40. Since profiling was done on bulk unsorted PBMCs, naive and antigen-experienced compartments could not be conclusively compared. There was a strong correlation between observed TCR beta diversity and the percentage of naive T cells measured by flow cytometry. Compared with the aged group, the long-lived group had more naive CD4+ T cells, fewer expanded clones and increased TCR diversity, suggesting age selection.

As to this clonotype: What this receptor recognizes is not known. Base qualities are not at hand, and no much larger clone is one base apart.

The V end loses 1 base and the J end loses 0 bases, and a stretch of 9 bases separates them. Its CDR3 holds 15 amino acids, cysteine through phenylalanine. Of the read, only the CDR3 DNA is kept; its 45 bases are in frame from base 1. From a lookup of the germline V gene (reference sequence), CDR1 and CDR2 are MNHEY and SMNVEV. The library was built by means of 5' RACE. Sequencing was performed on an Illumina HiSeq 2500. A second PCR of roughly 7 to 12 cycles was performed with a sample-barcoded 5' primer and a J-beta primer mix. A template-switch 5' adaptor carrying 12 random nucleotides introduced a unique molecular identifier onto each TCR beta cDNA molecule. Each sample yielded at least 3 million CDR3-containing paired-end reads. First-strand cDNA was synthesized from all RNA with the Mint cDNA synthesis kit, primed by a TRBC-specific oligonucleotide. After uracil-DNA glycosylase treatment, a first 18-cycle PCR used universal primers M1SS and BC2_uni_R on all cDNA. The paper's processing steps were these. Each sample was normalized by randomly selecting 1 million high-quality reads, each carrying a distinct molecular identifier. Instead of being binned into consensus sequences, reads with shared molecular identifiers were discarded. MiTCR, set to a Q25 quality threshold and the strictest error-elimination algorithm, was used for CDR3 identification, clonotype clustering and error correction. A nonparametric unseen species model with Euler transformation was used to estimate a lower bound on total TCR beta diversity. The public reads were reprocessed in TCRdb via fastp at Q25 and MiXCR, keeping in-frame beta chains. Merged by CDR3 protein, the rows form single entries marked with the most common genes and DNA. TCRdb's processing, not the authors' own work, is the source of the V and J calls. This sample has 1.5 million or so distinct CDR3 sequences in its table, and approximately 38% of those were observed once. In total, the top ten clones hold 7.9% of the sample.

The 39 donors, aged roughly 6 to 100 years, were systemically healthy Caucasian individuals from Russia. Roughly 9.5 milliliters of peripheral blood were drawn from each donor into EDTA-treated Vacutainer tubes. Ficoll-Paque density-gradient centrifugation was used to isolate PBMCs, with at least 6 million obtained per sample. Total RNA, at least 6 micrograms per sample, was extracted from PBMCs with Trizol reagent. For every donor, flow cytometry on a PBMC aliquot measured the percentage of naive CD45RAhigh/CD27high T cells. The chain is made from TRBV27 and TRBJ1-2; no confident D gene assignment can be made. This clonotype originated in a young woman in good health. Material: blood. The CDR3: CASSLWADANYGYTF. The nucleotide sequence is given as TGTGCCAGCAGTTTATGGGCGGACGCTAACTATGGCTACACCTTC.